This T cell receptor (beta chain) was profiled in a study of T cell changes during pregnancy in multiple sclerosis. Some clones are missing from TCRdb's copy, which holds only in-frame ones; the method was immunoSEQ multiplex PCR. The sample contains about 22,000 clones, 91% of which appear only once. The V gene's germline CDR1 is LGHNA and CDR2 YSLEER. The V and J ends lost 4 bases and 5 bases, in that order; junction bases with no gene match: 11. The CDR3 is 18 amino acids. The receptor's source is a female donor in good health, enrolled as a control in a pregnancy study. The input for sequencing was CD4+ T cells from peripheral blood mononuclear cells, taken in the third trimester of pregnancy. The chain couples TRBV4-3 to TRBJ2-5, with 15 bases lining up with TRBD2. The CDR3 DNA reads as TGCGCCAGCAGCCCGAGATGGACTAGCGGGGGGGCGATTGAGACCCAGTACTTC. It yields the protein CASSPRWTSGGAIETQYF.